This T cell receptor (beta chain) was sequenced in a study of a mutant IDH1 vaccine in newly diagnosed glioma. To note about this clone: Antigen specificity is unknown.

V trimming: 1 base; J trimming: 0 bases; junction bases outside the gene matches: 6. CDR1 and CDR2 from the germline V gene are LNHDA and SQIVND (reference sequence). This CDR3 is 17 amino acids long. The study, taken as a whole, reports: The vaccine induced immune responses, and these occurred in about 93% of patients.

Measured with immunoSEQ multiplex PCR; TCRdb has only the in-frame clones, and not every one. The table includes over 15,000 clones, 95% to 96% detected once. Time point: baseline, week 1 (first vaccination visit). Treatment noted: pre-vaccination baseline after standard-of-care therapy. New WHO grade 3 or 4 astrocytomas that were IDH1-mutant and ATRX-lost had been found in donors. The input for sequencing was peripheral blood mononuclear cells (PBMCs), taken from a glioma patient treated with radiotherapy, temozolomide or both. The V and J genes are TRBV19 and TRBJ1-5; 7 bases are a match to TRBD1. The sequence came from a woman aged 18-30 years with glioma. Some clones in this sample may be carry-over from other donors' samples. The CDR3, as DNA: TGTGCCAGTAGTATAGGAAGGACAGGCAATAGCAATCAGCCCCAGCATTTT. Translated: CASSIGRTGNSNQPQHF.